The 32 T cell receptor beta chains given below trace back to one sample, sequenced in a study of blood T cell repertoires in COVID-19. Assay: immunoSEQ multiplex PCR; the TCRdb copy retains only in-frame clones and omits some. The sample includes approximately 150,000 clones, approximately 88% of them seen just once. The sequencing input was peripheral blood. These receptors came from a human donor in a cohort sampled during active COVID-19.

The J gene is TRBJ1-1, the V gene TRBV11-2; D is ambiguous. The CDR3 runs 17 residues. From germline, CDR1 is SGHAT and CDR2 FQNNGV. The V gene lost 2 bases and the J gene lost 2 bases, with 18 bases spanning the gap. This CDR3 reads CASSLPLGRRENTEAFF. DNA of the CDR3: TGTGCCAGCAGCTTACCTTTGGGCCGGCGGGAAAACACTGAAGCTTTCTTT.

V and J are TRBV7-2 and TRBJ1-6; D gene unclear. CDR1 and CDR2 from the germline V gene are SGHTA and FQGNSA. The CDR3 length is 11 residues. Trimming removed 5 bases at V and 13 bases at J, with 9 bases between. The CDR3 spells CASSLMGPLHF. The CDR3, as DNA: TGTGCCAGCAGCCTGATGGGCCCCCTCCACTTT.

CDR3 amino acids: CASSLYQGTTYEQYF. In nucleotides, the CDR3 is TGTGCCAGCAGCTTATATCAGGGGACTACCTACGAGCAGTACTTC. The chain has TRBV7-2 and TRBJ2-7; D possibly corresponds to TRBD2 (7 bases). The germline CDR1 and CDR2 sequences are SGHTA and FQGNSA. Deletions cut 2 bases from V and 2 bases from J, with 13 bases between. The CDR3 has 15 residues.

The chain joins TRBV27 to TRBJ2-1; 8 nucleotides match TRBD2. V was pared by 1 base and J by 5 bases, with 7 bases of the junction left unmatched. CDR1 is MNHEY and CDR2 is SMNVEV in the germline V gene (reference sequence). The CDR3 covers 16 residues. The CDR3 is CASSLFGGGTHNEQFF. The CDR3 nucleotides are TGTGCCAGCAGTTTATTTGGCGGGGGGACACACAATGAGCAGTTCTTC.

This chain connects TRBV6-5 to TRBJ2-3; 7 bases are shared with TRBD2. CDR1 and CDR2 (germline): MNHEY, SVGAGI. CDR3 length equals 15 residues. Trimming removed 2 bases from V and 6 bases from J; junction bases left unmatched: 8. CDR3 loop: CASSYIWEGLDTQYF. CDR3 nucleotide sequence: TGTGCCAGCAGTTACATCTGGGAGGGTCTGGATACGCAGTATTTT.

This clone was recorded only once. V gene TRBV29-1 combines with J gene TRBJ1-1, with D perhaps matching TRBD1 (5 bases). The CDR3 consists of 14 residues. V shed 3 bases and J shed 4 bases, with 15 bases lying between them. CDR1 and CDR2 (germline): SQVTM, ANQGSEA. Here the CDR3 reads CSVDLQGGSTEAFF. The CDR3 region has the DNA TGCAGCGTTGATCTCCAGGGAGGGTCCACTGAAGCTTTCTTT. The whole variable domain, filled in from reference TRBV29-1 and TRBJ1-1, reads SAVISQKPSRDICQRGTSLTIQCQVDSQVTMMFWYRQQPGQSLTLIATANQGSEATYESGFVIDKFPISRPNLTFSTLTVSNMSPEDSSIYLCSVDLQGGSTEAFFGQGTRLTVV.

The chain has TRBV2 and TRBJ1-1, with TRBD1 identical over 8 bases. The germline gives CDR1 SNHLY, CDR2 FYNNEI. Germline trimming cut 6 bases from V and 2 bases from J; bases unmatched to any gene: 8. The CDR3 has 15 residues. This CDR3 reads CASRSRTGINTEAFF. The CDR3 region has the DNA TGTGCCAGCAGATCGAGGACAGGGATTAACACTGAAGCTTTCTTT. Full variable domain (remainder filled in from reference TRBV2 and TRBJ1-1): EPEVTQTPSHQVTQMGQEVILRCVPISNHLYFYWYRQILGQKVEFLVSFYNNEISEKSEIFDDQFSVERPDGSNFTLKIRSTKLEDSAMYFCASRSRTGINTEAFFGQGTRLTVV.

This chain links TRBV11-2 with TRBJ2-7; no firm D call. The V end was cut by 2 bases, the J end by 1 base, with 3 bases between. Germline V gene lookup returns CDR1 SGHAT and CDR2 FQNNGV. This CDR3 is 12 amino acids long. The DNA of the CDR3 is TGTGCCAGCAGCTTACGGTCCTACGAGCAGTACTTC. It translates to CASSLRSYEQYF.

As for this clone: Distinct nucleotide sequences in the sample also encode this CDR3. The rearrangement links TRBV3-1 (or the pseudogene TRBV3-2) to TRBJ2-7; D possibly corresponds to TRBD1 (6 bases). This CDR3 region has 15 residues. V gave up 1 base and J gave up 3 bases, with 13 bases separating them. The germline V gene has CDR1 LGHDT and CDR2 YNNKEL (reference sequence). Here the CDR3 DNA reads TGTGCCAGCAGCCAAGCTACAGGGAGTAGCTACGAGCAGTACTTC. It is translated as CASSQATGSSYEQYF.

In nucleotides, the CDR3 is TGTGCCAGCAGCCCCCGGGGGGTGAACACTGAAGCTTTCTTT. Its protein product is CASSPRGVNTEAFF. The chain combines TRBV5-4 with TRBJ1-1; a weak D match, TRBD1 (5 bases). Trimming took off 4 bases at V and 0 bases at J, with 10 bases between the two ends. This CDR3 region has 14 residues. Germline CDR1 SGHNT, CDR2 YYREEE (reference sequence).

This clone came up a few times. The J gene is TRBJ1-3, the V gene TRBV9; TRBD1 matches at 8 bases. CDR3 length: 14 residues. CDR1 SGDLS and CDR2 YYNGEE come from the germline V gene. V lost 3 bases to trimming and J lost 3 bases; unmatched junction nucleotides: 2. As DNA, the CDR3 is TGTGCCAGCAGCGCAGACAGGGGTGGAAACACCATATATTTT. Translation gives CASSADRGGNTIYF.

The chain employs TRBV19 and TRBJ1-3, with D possibly matching TRBD1 (6 bases). The germline V gene has CDR1 LNHDA and CDR2 SQIVND (reference sequence). The CDR3 runs 17 residues. With 4 bases removed from V and 0 bases from J, the gap between germline ends came to 16 bases. CDR3 coding DNA: TGTGCCAGTAGTAGAGCTCCAACAGGGAACTCTGGAAACACCATATATTTT. Residues: CASSRAPTGNSGNTIYF.

DNA for the CDR3: TGTGCCAGCAGCTTCCGGACTAGCACAGATACGCAGTATTTT. Its protein is CASSFRTSTDTQYF. V usage is TRBV11-1 and J usage is TRBJ2-3; D is possibly TRBD2 (5 bases). Germline V gene sequence: CDR1 SGHAT, CDR2 FQDESV (reference sequence). The CDR3 totals 14 residues. Trimming removed 3 bases from V and 0 bases from J, with 7 bases in between.

V and J are TRBV7-3 and TRBJ2-2; a weak D match, TRBD2 (6 bases). With 4 bases removed from V and 0 bases from J, the gap between germline ends came to 15 bases. This CDR3 region has 17 residues. The germline V gene has CDR1 SGHTA and CDR2 FQGTGA. The CDR3 region is CASSSPRGGSNTGELFF. The CDR3 coding sequence is TGTGCCAGCAGCTCGCCTCGGGGAGGCTCGAACACCGGGGAGCTGTTTTTT. Looking up the rest from reference TRBV7-3 and TRBJ2-2 gives the full variable domain: GAGVSQTPSNKVTEKGKYVELRCDPISGHTALYWYRQSLGQGPEFLIYFQGTGAADDSGLPNDRFFAVRPEGSVSTLKIQRTERGDSAVYLCASSSPRGGSNTGELFFGEGSRLTVL.

This clone occurred a few times. The gene calls are TRBV7-9 and TRBJ1-1, with D possibly TRBD1 on 5 matching bases. Trimming took off 4 bases at V and 1 base at J, with 13 bases between the two ends. CDR1 SEHNR and CDR2 FQNEAQ come from the germline V gene (reference sequence). This CDR3 is built from 15 residues. In DNA, the CDR3 is TGTGCCAGCAGCTGGCAGGGTCAGAGGAACACTGAAGCTTTCTTT. Protein sequence: CASSWQGQRNTEAFF.

The rearrangement joins TRBV15 to TRBJ2-7; TRBD1 matches at 9 bases. V trimming: 1 base; J trimming: 3 bases; junction bases outside the gene matches: 7. The CDR3 consists of 16 residues. Germline assignment: CDR1 LNHNV and CDR2 YYDKDF (reference sequence). For the CDR3, the DNA is TGTGCCACCAGCAGAGCATCCGGGACAGGGAACTACGAGCAGTACTTC. Its translation: CATSRASGTGNYEQYF.

This sequence joins TRBV9 and TRBJ2-1, with D possibly matching TRBD2 (7 bases). Germline CDR1 and CDR2: SGDLS and YYNGEE. The CDR3 loop spans 16 amino acids. Trimming left V 6 bases short and J 4 bases short, with 20 bases between. This chain's CDR3 is CASTPGGGALYNEQFF. The DNA of the CDR3 is TGTGCCAGCACTCCCGGAGGGGGGGCTCTATACAATGAGCAGTTCTTC.

This chain links TRBV30 with TRBJ1-1; 8 bases match TRBD1. The length of the CDR3 is 14 residues. Losses at the gene ends were 2 bases for V and 5 bases for J; bases not matched to a gene: 7. CDR1 GTSNPN and CDR2 SVGIG come from the germline V gene (reference sequence). The CDR3: CAWSSGQGQTEAFF. CDR3 sequence (DNA): TGTGCCTGGAGTTCCGGACAGGGCCAGACTGAAGCTTTCTTT. The variable domain in full, completed from reference TRBV30 and TRBJ1-1, reads SQTIHQWPATLVQPVGSPLSLECTVEGTSNPNLYWYRQAAGRGLQLLFYSVGIGQISSEVPQNLSASRPQDRQFILSSKKLLLSDSGFYLCAWSSGQGQTEAFFGQGTRLTVV.

The chain combines TRBV12-3 or TRBV12-4 with TRBJ1-2; 8 bases map to TRBD1. The trim removed 5 bases at V and 8 bases at J, leaving 7 bases unmatched. The CDR3 runs to 13 residues. The CDR3 sequence: CASSPRRGLGYTF. The CDR3 coding sequence is TGTGCCAGCAGTCCCCGCAGGGGGCTCGGCTACACCTTC.

This clone turned up a few times. V usage is TRBV5-1 and J usage is TRBJ1-1, with D unclear. Germline loops: CDR1 SGHRS, CDR2 YFSETQ. With 1 base removed from V and 0 bases from J, the gap between germline ends came to 16 bases. The CDR3 loop spans 17 amino acids. Here the CDR3 DNA reads TGCGCCAGCAGCTTGCGGGCAGGCGGAGGGATGAACACTGAAGCTTTCTTT. Protein sequence: CASSLRAGGGMNTEAFF.

The rearrangement uses TRBV7-9 and TRBJ2-5, with TRBD2 matching 9 bases. V was pared by 1 base and J by 6 bases, with 9 bases of the junction left unmatched. The CDR3 covers 16 residues. CDR1 and CDR2 (germline): SEHNR, FQNEAQ (reference sequence). CDR3 nucleotides: TGTGCCAGCAGCTTAGGTGGTAGCGGGGGCATGAAGACCCAGTACTTC. Its protein is CASSLGGSGGMKTQYF.

This clone was seen more than once but under ten times. The chain uses TRBV2 and TRBJ1-1, with 9 bases aligning to TRBD1. Germline trimming cut 6 bases from V and 7 bases from J; bases unmatched to any gene: 9. The CDR3 runs to 14 residues. The germline gives CDR1 SNHLY, CDR2 FYNNEI. The CDR3 loop reads CASRTTGGRREAFF. CDR3 DNA: TGTGCCAGCAGAACTACAGGGGGCCGGCGTGAAGCTTTCTTT.

The chain carries TRBV6-1 and TRBJ2-1, with a possible D match to TRBD1 (6 bases). The CDR3 sequence is 16 residues long. Germline values: CDR1 MNHNS, CDR2 SASEGT. V lost 0 bases, J lost 0 bases, and 9 bases lay in between. The CDR3 nucleotides are TGTGCCAGCAGTGAAGCGTGGGGGCGCTCCTACAATGAGCAGTTCTTC. This sequence encodes CASSEAWGRSYNEQFF.

Only one count was recorded for this clone. This chain joins TRBV3-1 (or the pseudogene TRBV3-2) and TRBJ1-2, with D perhaps matching TRBD1 (5 bases). This CDR3 region has 16 residues. Germline V CDR1 and CDR2: LGHDT, YNNKEL (reference sequence). Trimming took off 2 bases at V and 0 bases at J, with 13 bases between the two ends. The CDR3 sequence is CASSQLGREANYGYTF. The CDR3 coding sequence is TGTGCCAGCAGCCAACTGGGCAGGGAGGCTAACTATGGCTACACCTTC.

The chain combines TRBV6-5 with TRBJ2-7; a possible D gene is TRBD1 (6 bases). Germline CDR1 and CDR2: MNHEY and SVGAGI. Trimming cost V 6 bases and J 3 bases, with 18 bases left between them. The CDR3 extends over 15 amino acids. In DNA form, the CDR3 reads TGTGCCAGCAGGAGGGACACCTACCTCTTCTACGAGCAGTACTTC. Translation: CASRRDTYLFYEQYF.

The chain combines TRBV7-9 with TRBJ1-1; 9 bases map to TRBD1. Germline loops: CDR1 SEHNR, CDR2 FQNEAQ (reference sequence). V lost 5 bases, J lost 0 bases, and 4 bases stayed unmatched. This CDR3 has 15 amino acids. The CDR3 coding sequence is TGTGCCAGCAGCCTGGGACAGGGACTGAACACTGAAGCTTTCTTT. Protein product: CASSLGQGLNTEAFF.

The gene calls are TRBV5-6 and TRBJ1-5, with 7 positions matching TRBD1. V was pared by 6 bases and J by 4 bases, with 13 bases of the junction left unmatched. This CDR3 is 16 amino acids long. CDR1 and CDR2 (germline): SGHDT, YYEEEE. CDR3 in amino acids: CASNKFAGQQNQPQHF. The DNA for the CDR3 is TGTGCCAGCAACAAATTCGCGGGACAGCAAAATCAGCCCCAGCATTTT.

This sequence joins TRBV29-1 and TRBJ2-6; a weak D match, TRBD1 (6 bases). The V end was cut by 2 bases, the J end by 4 bases, with 15 bases between. The length of the CDR3 is 16 residues. The germline gives CDR1 SQVTM, CDR2 ANQGSEA. CDR3 sequence: CSVEILQGSGANVLTF. The CDR3 bases are TGCAGCGTTGAAATTTTACAGGGCTCCGGGGCCAACGTCCTGACTTTC.

Only a few counts were recorded for this clone. The chain employs TRBV7-2 and TRBJ2-7; 7 positions agree with TRBD2. The CDR3 extends over 14 amino acids. CDR1 and CDR2 (germline): SGHTA, FQGNSA. The junction had 4 bases not matched to a gene; V was cut back by 3 bases and J by 2 bases. CDR3 in DNA: TGTGCCAGCAGCTTTTCTAGCGGTCCCTACGAGCAGTACTTC. This codes for CASSFSSGPYEQYF.

The chain is built from TRBV6-5 and TRBJ1-4; D might be TRBD1 (6 bases). The germline CDR1 and CDR2 sequences are MNHEY and SVGAGI. The length of the CDR3 is 14 residues. V dropped 5 bases and J dropped 4 bases, with 11 bases sitting between them. In DNA, the CDR3 is TGTGCCAGCAGTCGCAGGGGTATTAATGAAAAACTGTTTTTT. This codes for CASSRRGINEKLFF.

The gene calls are TRBV30 and TRBJ1-4; 7 nucleotides line up with TRBD1. Trimming at V came to 7 bases and at J to 5 bases, leaving 10 bases not matched to a gene. The CDR3 extends over 14 amino acids. The germline V gene encodes CDR1 GTSNPN and CDR2 SVGIG (reference sequence). The CDR3 coding sequence is TGTGCCTTCCAGAGGGACAGCTGGAATGAAAAACTGTTTTTT. Encoded protein: CAFQRDSWNEKLFF.

The rearrangement links TRBV18 to TRBJ1-5; no clear D gene. CDR1 KGHSH and CDR2 LQKENI come from the germline V gene. This CDR3 has 13 amino acids. The V end lost 2 bases, the J end lost 7 bases, and 9 bases lay between the germline ends. The CDR3 sequence: CASSPVEEQPQHF. The CDR3 bases are TGTGCCAGCTCACCAGTGGAGGAACAGCCCCAGCATTTT.